This TCR beta chain was obtained from a study of blood T cell repertoires in COVID-19. Study details: Sources were T cells, B-cell-depleted T cells, or PBMCs; the material itself was cDNA or gDNA.

The CDR3 extends over 16 amino acids. V dropped 4 bases and J dropped 1; count of bases not matched to a gene: 10. The germline V gene has CDR1 SGDLS and CDR2 YYNGEE. In the authors' methods: The assay estimated nucleated cells by amplifying reference gene primers. Only in-frame clones appear in the TCRdb table, and some are missing; sequencing was by immunoSEQ multiplex PCR. The D gene and trimming were derived from the DNA, and the V and J assignments and clone size from that table. The sample records roughly 130,000 clones, about 80% being singletons. The TCR was taken from a man aged 50 to 59 with acute or convalescent COVID-19. The V call is TRBV9, the J call TRBJ1-2; TRBD1 aligns across 7 bases. Material: peripheral blood. The chain's CDR3 is CASSPGGTALNYGYTF. In DNA form, the CDR3 reads TGTGCCAGCAGCCCAGGGGGAACAGCCCTTAACTATGGCTACACCTTC.